The next 4 T cell receptor beta chains were all read from a single sample in a study of cytomegalovirus exposure and HLA in healthy donors. 60 Vbeta and 13 Jbeta primers were used in PCR. The data were produced by immunoSEQ multiplex PCR, yet TCRdb's version contains in-frame clones alone and is incomplete. The repertoire holds about 150,000 clones, with roughly three quarters as singletons. Sequencing input: PBMCs. These receptors all come from a young man in good health and CMV-seropositive.

This clone has a handful of counts. This rearrangement joins TRBV9 to TRBJ2-7, with D tentatively TRBD1 (5 bases). The CDR3 extends over 13 amino acids. Trimming removed 3 bases at V and 1 base at J, with 8 bases between. Germline CDR1 SGDLS, CDR2 YYNGEE. CDR3 amino acids: CASSAGSSYEQYF. CDR3 sequence (DNA): TGTGCCAGCAGCGCAGGGTCATCCTACGAGCAGTACTTC.

The rearrangement uses TRBV19 and TRBJ2-7; 9 nucleotides match TRBD2. J lost 1 base, V lost 8 bases, and 6 bases had no gene match. Germline CDR1 and CDR2: LNHDA and SQIVND (reference sequence). The CDR3 runs 14 residues. As DNA, the CDR3 is TGTGCCAGTCGTCAAGCGGGAGGTTCCTACGAGCAGTACTTC. Translated: CASRQAGGSYEQYF.

This chain uses TRBV15 with TRBJ2-2; D uncertain. Per the germline V gene, CDR1 is LNHNV and CDR2 is YYDKDF (reference sequence). Trimming pared 0 bases from V and 1 base from J, leaving 9 bases between. This CDR3 is built from 16 residues. The CDR3 spells CATSRDPGRNTGELFF. CDR3 in DNA: TGTGCCACCAGCAGAGATCCTGGCAGGAACACCGGGGAGCTGTTTTTT.

The rearrangement joins TRBV6-6 to TRBJ2-3; 7 bases align to TRBD1. With 8 bases clipped from V and 0 bases from J, the junction kept 11 bases outside the gene matches. This CDR3 has 16 amino acids. Germline CDR1 and CDR2: MNHNY and SVGAGI (reference sequence). The CDR3 nucleotides are TGTGCCAGCCTCAAAAAACCGGGACAGAGCACAGATACGCAGTATTTT. Residues: CASLKKPGQSTDTQYF.